The 25 T cell receptor beta chains listed next were all sequenced from one sample in a study of monozygotic twins with cystic fibrosis. Sequencing was performed with immunoSEQ multiplex PCR; in TCRdb, only in-frame clones are kept and a portion is missing. The data contain 11,000 to 15,000 clones, around 98% of them singletons. Sequenced material: blood. The receptors shown here come from a girl aged 2 to 10 with cystic fibrosis.

V is TRBV13 and J is TRBJ2-2; D is possibly TRBD1 or TRBD2 (6 bases each). V lost 4 bases and J 1 base, leaving 16 bases between the germline ends. CDR1 and CDR2 (germline): PRHDT, FYEKMQ (reference sequence). This CDR3 has 17 amino acids. This CDR3 reads CASSSLGGPVNTGELFF. The DNA for the CDR3 is TGTGCCAGCAGCTCCTTAGGGGGGCCAGTGAACACCGGGGAGCTGTTTTTT.

The V gene is TRBV30, the J gene TRBJ2-7; the D is unclear. The V and J ends lost 0 bases and 0 bases respectively, with 6 bases between them. Germline V CDR1 and CDR2: GTSNPN, SVGIG (reference sequence). The CDR3 is 13 residues long. Here the CDR3 reads CAWSVYHSYEQYF. The CDR3 nucleotides are TGTGCCTGGAGTGTATATCACTCCTACGAGCAGTACTTC.

The J gene is TRBJ1-2, the V gene TRBV7-9, with no clear D. This CDR3 is built from 15 residues. CDR1 SEHNR and CDR2 FQNEAQ come from the germline V gene (reference sequence). Trimming shortened V by 5 bases and J by 3 bases, and 16 bases separated the two germline ends. The CDR3 DNA follows: TGTGCCAGCAGCCCGGTCGGAGTTCCCCACTATGGCTACACCTTC. Translated: CASSPVGVPHYGYTF.

The J gene is TRBJ1-2, the V gene TRBV6-5, with D possibly TRBD1 on 5 matching bases. V shed 6 bases and J shed 4 bases, with 15 bases lying between them. The CDR3 covers 14 residues. CDR1 is MNHEY and CDR2 is SVGAGI in the germline V gene. Here the CDR3 DNA reads TGTGCCAGCAGCCCAGCGGGACCTCTCTATGGCTACACCTTC. It is translated as CASSPAGPLYGYTF.

This chain uses TRBV7-9 with TRBJ1-1; no definite D call. This CDR3 spans 14 amino acids. Germline V gives CDR1 SEHNR, CDR2 FQNEAQ (reference sequence). The germline V and J ends were trimmed by 5 bases and 0 bases, with 10 bases remaining between them. CDR3 sequence reads: CASSPGLMNTEAFF. CDR3 coding DNA: TGTGCCAGCAGCCCTGGACTTATGAACACTGAAGCTTTCTTT.

The chain uses TRBV25-1 and TRBJ2-2; D may be TRBD1 or TRBD2 (5 bases each). Germline V lookup: CDR1 MGHDK, CDR2 SYGVNS. V gave up 3 bases and J gave up 1 base, with 9 bases separating them. This CDR3 comprises 15 residues. The CDR3 here is CASSDLGVNTGELFF. The CDR3 nucleotides are TGTGCCAGCAGTGATCTGGGGGTGAACACCGGGGAGCTGTTTTTT.

CDR3: CASSLTSAAQVVRYEQYF. The DNA of the CDR3 is TGTGCCAGCAGCTTAACGTCGGCAGCTCAGGTCGTCCGCTACGAGCAGTACTTC. The chain joins TRBV7-2 to TRBJ2-7; no clear D. V lost 2 bases, J lost 3 bases, and 23 bases lay in between. This CDR3 is built from 18 residues. Germline CDR1 and CDR2: SGHTA and FQGNSA.

CDR3 DNA: TGTGCCAGCAGCGTAGTCGGCGTCTCTAACTATGGCTACACCTTC. Protein sequence: CASSVVGVSNYGYTF. The rearrangement uses TRBV9 and TRBJ1-2; no reliable D call. The CDR3 totals 15 residues. V lost 0 bases and J lost 0, with 9 bases in between. CDR1 and CDR2 (germline): SGDLS, YYNGEE.

V and J are TRBV19 and TRBJ2-5; 7 nucleotides match TRBD1. Germline V gives CDR1 LNHDA, CDR2 SQIVND (reference sequence). This CDR3 is 16 amino acids long. Trimming cost V 5 bases and J 3 bases; bases outside gene matches: 12. The CDR3 DNA is TGTGCCAGTAGTTCCCGGGGACGGACAGGAAAAGAGACCCAGTACTTC. Amino acids: CASSSRGRTGKETQYF.

This chain joins TRBV5-5 and TRBJ2-6; D gene uncertain. The ends were cut back, 0 bases at V and 2 bases at J, with 0 bases in the middle. Germline lookup yields CDR1 SGHKS and CDR2 YYEKEE (reference sequence). CDR3 length: 13 amino acids. The CDR3 DNA reads as TGTGCCAGCAGCTTGGCTGGGGCCAACGTCCTGACTTTC. Its protein is CASSLAGANVLTF. The whole variable domain, remainder taken from reference TRBV5-5 and TRBJ2-6, is DAGVTQSPTHLIKTRGQQVTLRCSPISGHKSVSWYQQVLGQGPQFIFQYYEKEERGRGNFPDRFSARQFPNYSSELNVNALLLGDSALYLCASSLAGANVLTFGAGSRLTVL.

This chain connects TRBV7-8 to TRBJ1-2; perhaps TRBD1 as D (5 bases). In germline, CDR1 is SGHVS, CDR2 FQNEAQ. Trimming removed 2 bases from V and 3 bases from J, with 19 bases in between. The CDR3 runs to 17 residues. CDR3 sequence: CASSLREQDLQYYGYTF. The CDR3 DNA follows: TGTGCCAGCAGCTTAAGGGAACAGGACCTCCAGTACTATGGCTACACCTTC.

The chain joins TRBV11-2 to TRBJ2-2, with 9 bases identical to TRBD2. V lost 4 bases to trimming and J lost 4 bases; unmatched junction nucleotides: 7. Germline CDR1 is SGHAT and CDR2 is FQNNGV. There are 16 residues in the CDR3. CDR3 nucleotides: TGTGCCAGCAGCTACCTAGCGGGAAGGGGCACCGGGGAGCTGTTTTTT. This gives the protein CASSYLAGRGTGELFF.

This chain links TRBV5-4 with TRBJ2-1, with 9 positions matching TRBD2. This CDR3 has 19 residues. V was pared by 0 bases and J by 0 bases, with 10 bases of the junction left unmatched. The germline V gene has CDR1 SGHNT and CDR2 YYREEE (reference sequence). CDR3 residues: CASSLGAGIAGASYNEQFF. CDR3 sequence (DNA): TGTGCCAGCAGCTTGGGAGCCGGTATAGCGGGAGCCTCCTACAATGAGCAGTTCTTC.

V gene TRBV27 combines with J gene TRBJ2-7; the D gene is possibly TRBD1 (5 bases). CDR3 length: 14 amino acids. V lost 2 bases, J lost 2 bases, and 10 bases lay in between. The germline V gene encodes CDR1 MNHEY and CDR2 SMNVEV (reference sequence). CDR3: CASSLKGPPYEQYF. The CDR3 nucleotides read TGTGCCAGCAGTTTAAAGGGGCCCCCCTACGAGCAGTACTTC.

This chain joins TRBV9 and TRBJ1-2; D gene ambiguous. CDR1 and CDR2 from the germline V gene are SGDLS and YYNGEE. Deletions cut 2 bases from V and 5 bases from J, with 4 bases between. This CDR3 is 11 amino acids long. CDR3 DNA: TGTGCCAGCAGCGTGATTTATGGCTACACCTTC. Protein product: CASSVIYGYTF.

The CDR3 sequence: CASSLDLDVFYGYTF. In DNA, the CDR3 is TGTGCCAGCAGCTTGGATTTAGACGTATTCTATGGCTACACCTTC. This chain links TRBV5-6 with TRBJ1-2; D remains ambiguous. The germline V gene has CDR1 SGHDT and CDR2 YYEEEE. V lost 0 bases and J lost 4, with 13 bases in between. This CDR3 comprises 15 residues.

This chain links TRBV2 with TRBJ2-7, with D hard to call. Looked up from germline, CDR1 is SNHLY and CDR2 is FYNNEI. There are 12 residues in the CDR3. The V gene lost 6 bases and the J gene lost 3 bases, with 9 bases spanning the gap. The DNA of the CDR3 is TGTGCCAGCAGGATCGAGGTCTACGAGCAGTACTTC. It translates to CASRIEVYEQYF.

The rearrangement links TRBV29-1 to TRBJ2-1; TRBD2 might be the D (6 bases). V dropped 5 bases and J dropped 3 bases, with 20 bases sitting between them. From germline, CDR1 is SQVTM and CDR2 ANQGSEA. The CDR3 totals 16 residues. This chain's CDR3 is CSVSKISSAFYNEQFF. The CDR3 DNA sequence: TGCAGCGTTTCAAAGATCTCTAGCGCCTTCTACAATGAGCAGTTCTTC.

The chain has TRBV6-1 and TRBJ1-2, with D perhaps matching TRBD1 (6 bases). Trimming shortened V by 11 bases and J by 4 bases, and 20 bases separated the two germline ends. The CDR3 length is 14 residues. The germline gives CDR1 MNHNS, CDR2 SASEGT. Here the CDR3 reads CAGRTAGPFYGYTF. Here the CDR3 DNA reads TGTGCCGGAAGGACAGCGGGCCCATTCTATGGCTACACCTTC.

The chain has TRBV10-3 and TRBJ1-1; 9 nucleotides line up with TRBD1. Unmatched junction bases numbered 14, after V lost 8 bases and J lost 4 bases. This CDR3 contains 16 residues. Germline V gene sequence: CDR1 ENHRY, CDR2 SYGVKD. The CDR3 region is CAIRGGGQGVSTEAFF. The DNA for the CDR3 is TGTGCCATCCGGGGTGGGGGACAGGGTGTGAGCACTGAAGCTTTCTTT.

The V and J genes are TRBV19 and TRBJ2-1; D perhaps matches TRBD2 (6 bases). The length of the CDR3 is 13 residues. Germline values: CDR1 LNHDA, CDR2 SQIVND (reference sequence). Trimming pared 6 bases from V and 4 bases from J, leaving 10 bases between. The CDR3 protein is CASSPGTYNEQFF. The CDR3 DNA sequence: TGTGCCAGTAGCCCTGGGACTTACAATGAGCAGTTCTTC.

The rearrangement uses TRBV7-4 and TRBJ1-1; tentative D call: TRBD1 (6 bases). Trimming pared 8 bases from V and 10 bases from J, leaving 26 bases between. The length of the CDR3 is 15 residues. The germline gives CDR1 SGHVT, CDR2 SQSDAQ. CDR3 loop: CASLGVVRGEGRAFF. CDR3 sequence (DNA): TGTGCCAGCCTAGGTGTCGTTAGGGGGGAGGGTCGAGCTTTCTTT. Variable domain in full (rest from reference TRBV7-4 and TRBJ1-1): GAGVSQSPRYKVAKRGRDVALRCDSISGHVTLYWYRQTLGQGSEVLTYSQSDAQRDKSGRPSGRFSAERPERSVSTLKIQRTEQGDSAVYLCASLGVVRGEGRAFFGQGTRLTVV.

This clone has a single count. The chain employs TRBV18 and TRBJ2-7; a possible D gene is TRBD2 (6 bases). The length of the CDR3 is 14 residues. Germline CDR1 is KGHSH and CDR2 is LQKENI. Trimming stripped 3 bases from V and 0 bases from J, with 9 bases between. CDR3 nucleotides: TGTGCCAGCTCACCGACGACTAGCTCCTACGAGCAGTACTTC. Its translation is CASSPTTSSYEQYF.

A single count supports this clone. J is TRBJ2-7 and V is TRBV28, with D possibly being TRBD2 (6 bases). Trimming left V 6 bases short and J 2 bases short, with 14 bases between. Looked up from germline, CDR1 is MDHEN and CDR2 is SYDVKM. This CDR3 region has 14 residues. CDR3 amino acids: CASRRDFPTYEQYF. CDR3 nucleotide sequence: TGTGCCAGCAGGAGGGACTTCCCAACCTACGAGCAGTACTTC.

V usage is TRBV6-1 and J usage is TRBJ1-4, with D hard to call. CDR1 MNHNS and CDR2 SASEGT come from the germline V gene. The CDR3 contains 16 residues. V lost 0 bases to trimming and J lost 0 bases, with 8 bases between them. CDR3 amino acids: CASSEAGIATNEKLFF. CDR3 DNA: TGTGCCAGCAGTGAAGCGGGCATCGCAACTAATGAAAAACTGTTTTTT.